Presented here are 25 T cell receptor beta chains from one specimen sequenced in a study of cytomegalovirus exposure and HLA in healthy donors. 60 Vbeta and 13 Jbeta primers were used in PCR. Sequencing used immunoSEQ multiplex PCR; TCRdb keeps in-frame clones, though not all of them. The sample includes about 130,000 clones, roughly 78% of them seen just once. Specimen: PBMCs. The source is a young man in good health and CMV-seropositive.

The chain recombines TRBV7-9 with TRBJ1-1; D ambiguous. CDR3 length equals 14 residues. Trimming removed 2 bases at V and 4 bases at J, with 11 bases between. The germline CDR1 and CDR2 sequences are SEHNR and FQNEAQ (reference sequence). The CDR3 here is CASSLNRGFTEAFF. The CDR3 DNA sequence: TGTGCCAGCAGCTTAAATCGCGGGTTCACTGAAGCTTTCTTT.

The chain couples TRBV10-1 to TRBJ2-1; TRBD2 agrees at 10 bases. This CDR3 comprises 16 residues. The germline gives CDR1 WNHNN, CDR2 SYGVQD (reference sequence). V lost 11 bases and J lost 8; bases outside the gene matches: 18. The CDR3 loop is CAGPPLAGVFSDEQFF. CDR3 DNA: TGCGCCGGACCCCCTCTAGCGGGAGTTTTTAGCGATGAGCAGTTCTTC.

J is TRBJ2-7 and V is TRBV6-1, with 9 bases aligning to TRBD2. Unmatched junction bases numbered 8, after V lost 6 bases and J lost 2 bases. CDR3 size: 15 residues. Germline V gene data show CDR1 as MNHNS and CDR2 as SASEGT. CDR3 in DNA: TGTGCCAGCAGGCCCAGACTAGCGGAGACCTACGAGCAGTACTTC. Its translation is CASRPRLAETYEQYF.

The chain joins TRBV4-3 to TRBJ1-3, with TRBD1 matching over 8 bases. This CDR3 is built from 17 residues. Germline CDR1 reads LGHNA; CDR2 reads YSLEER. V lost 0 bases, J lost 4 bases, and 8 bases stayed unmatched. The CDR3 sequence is CASSQDLGQAVGNTIYF. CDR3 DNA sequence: TGCGCCAGCAGCCAAGATTTGGGACAGGCCGTAGGAAACACCATATATTTT.

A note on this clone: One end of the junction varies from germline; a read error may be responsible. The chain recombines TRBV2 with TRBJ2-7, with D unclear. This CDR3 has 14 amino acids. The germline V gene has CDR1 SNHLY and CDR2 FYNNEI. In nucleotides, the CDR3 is TGTGCCAGCAGCCTACTACCCACCTCCGACGAGCAGTACTTC. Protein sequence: CASSLLPTSDEQYF.

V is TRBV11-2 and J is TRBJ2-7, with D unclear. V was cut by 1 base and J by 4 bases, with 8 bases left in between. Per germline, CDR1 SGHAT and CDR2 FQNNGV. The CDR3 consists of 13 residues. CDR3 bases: TGTGCCAGCAGCTTAGCGGAAGCGTACGAGCAGTACTTC. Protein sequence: CASSLAEAYEQYF.

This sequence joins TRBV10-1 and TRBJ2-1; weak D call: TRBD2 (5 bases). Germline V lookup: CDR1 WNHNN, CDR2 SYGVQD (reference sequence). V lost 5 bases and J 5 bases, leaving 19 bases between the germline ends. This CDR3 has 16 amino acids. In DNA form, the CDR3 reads TGCGCCAGCAGTCTGGGCGCGGGTAGCGCCAACAATGAGCAGTTCTTC. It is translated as CASSLGAGSANNEQFF.

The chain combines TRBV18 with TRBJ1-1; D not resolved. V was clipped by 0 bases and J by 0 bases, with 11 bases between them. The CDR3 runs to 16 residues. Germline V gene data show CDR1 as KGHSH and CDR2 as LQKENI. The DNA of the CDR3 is TGTGCCAGCTCACCACCGAGCCAGGAACTGAACACTGAAGCTTTCTTT. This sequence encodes CASSPPSQELNTEAFF.

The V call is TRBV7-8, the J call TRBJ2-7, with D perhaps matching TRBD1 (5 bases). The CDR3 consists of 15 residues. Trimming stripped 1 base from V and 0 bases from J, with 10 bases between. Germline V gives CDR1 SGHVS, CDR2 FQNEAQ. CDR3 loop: CASSLEGAPSYEQYF. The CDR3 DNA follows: TGTGCCAGCAGCTTAGAAGGGGCCCCCTCCTACGAGCAGTACTTC.

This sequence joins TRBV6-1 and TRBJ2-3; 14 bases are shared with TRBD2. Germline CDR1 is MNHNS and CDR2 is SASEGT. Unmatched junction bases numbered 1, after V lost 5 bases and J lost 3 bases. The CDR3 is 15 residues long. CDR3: CASSWTSGRTDTQYF. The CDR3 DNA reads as TGTGCCAGCAGTTGGACTAGCGGGAGGACAGATACGCAGTATTTT.

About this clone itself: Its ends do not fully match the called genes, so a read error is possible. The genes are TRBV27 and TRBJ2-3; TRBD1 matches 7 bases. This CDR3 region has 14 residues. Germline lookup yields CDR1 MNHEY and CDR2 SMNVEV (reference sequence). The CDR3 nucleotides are TGTGCCAGCAGTAGGCTAGGGGGCACGGATACGCAGTATTTT. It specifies CASSRLGGTDTQYF.

CDR3 protein: CASRSLAGGQETQYF. The CDR3 region has the DNA TGTGCCAGCAGGTCACTAGCGGGAGGACAAGAGACCCAGTACTTC. The rearrangement joins TRBV28 to TRBJ2-5; 12 bases are a match to TRBD2. The ends lost 6 bases at V and 2 bases at J; junction bases unmatched: 4. CDR3 length: 15 amino acids. The V gene's germline CDR1 is MDHEN and CDR2 SYDVKM.

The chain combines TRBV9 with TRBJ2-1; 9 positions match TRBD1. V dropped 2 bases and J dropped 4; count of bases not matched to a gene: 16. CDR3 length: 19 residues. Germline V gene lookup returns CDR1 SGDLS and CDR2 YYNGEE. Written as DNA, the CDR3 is TGTGCCAGCAGCGTGGGGACAGGGTTTACGTGGGGGTCTTACAATGAGCAGTTCTTC. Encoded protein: CASSVGTGFTWGSYNEQFF.

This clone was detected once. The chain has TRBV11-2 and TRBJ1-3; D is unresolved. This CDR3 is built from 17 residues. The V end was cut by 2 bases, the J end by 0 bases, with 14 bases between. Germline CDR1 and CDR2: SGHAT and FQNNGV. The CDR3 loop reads CASSLTGPRASGNTIYF. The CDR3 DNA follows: TGTGCCAGCAGCTTAACCGGCCCGAGGGCCTCTGGAAACACCATATATTTT.

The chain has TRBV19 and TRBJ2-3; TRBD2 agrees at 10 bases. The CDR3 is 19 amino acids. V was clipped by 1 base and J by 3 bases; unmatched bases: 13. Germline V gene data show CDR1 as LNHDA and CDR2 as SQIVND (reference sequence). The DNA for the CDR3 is TGTGCCAGTAGTATAGTTGTCGTGGGTAGCGGGAGGACTACAGATACGCAGTATTTT. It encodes CASSIVVVGSGRTTDTQYF.

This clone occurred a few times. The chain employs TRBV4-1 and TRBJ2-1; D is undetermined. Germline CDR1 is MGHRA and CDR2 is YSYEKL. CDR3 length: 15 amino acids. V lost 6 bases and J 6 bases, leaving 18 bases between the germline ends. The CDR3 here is CASSPRRLVSNEQFF. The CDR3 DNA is TGCGCCAGCAGTCCCCGCCGTCTAGTTAGCAATGAGCAGTTCTTC.

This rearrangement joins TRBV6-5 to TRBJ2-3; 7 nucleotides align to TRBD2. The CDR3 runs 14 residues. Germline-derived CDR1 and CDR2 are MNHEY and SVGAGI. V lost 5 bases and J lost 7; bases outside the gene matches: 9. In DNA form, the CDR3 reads TGTGCCAGCAGTCCCAGCGGGAAAACAAATACGCAGTATTTT. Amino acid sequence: CASSPSGKTNTQYF.

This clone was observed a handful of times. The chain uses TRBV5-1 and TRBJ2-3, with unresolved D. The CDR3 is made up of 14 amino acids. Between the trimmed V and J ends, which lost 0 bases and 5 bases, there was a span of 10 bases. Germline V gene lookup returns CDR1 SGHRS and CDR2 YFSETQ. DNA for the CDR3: TGCGCCAGCAGCTTGGGAGGAGTCGAAGATACGCAGTATTTT. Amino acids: CASSLGGVEDTQYF.

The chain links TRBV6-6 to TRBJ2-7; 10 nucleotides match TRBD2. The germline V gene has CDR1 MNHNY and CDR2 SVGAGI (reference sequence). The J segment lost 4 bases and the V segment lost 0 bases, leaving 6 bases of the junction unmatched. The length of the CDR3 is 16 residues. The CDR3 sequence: CASSYSASGREYEQYF. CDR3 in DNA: TGTGCCAGCAGTTACTCGGCTAGCGGGAGAGAGTACGAGCAGTACTTC.

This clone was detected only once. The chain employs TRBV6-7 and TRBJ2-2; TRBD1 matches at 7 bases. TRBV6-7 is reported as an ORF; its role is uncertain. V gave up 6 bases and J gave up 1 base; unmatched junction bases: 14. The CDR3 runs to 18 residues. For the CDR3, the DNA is TGTGCCAGCAGCTATGGGACAGCCAGAAGGTGGAACACCGGGGAGCTGTTTTTT. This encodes CASSYGTARRWNTGELFF.

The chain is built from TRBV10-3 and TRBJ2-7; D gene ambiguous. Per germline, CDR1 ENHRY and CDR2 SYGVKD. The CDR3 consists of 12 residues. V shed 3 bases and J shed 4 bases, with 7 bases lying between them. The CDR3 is CAISELPYEQYF. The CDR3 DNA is TGTGCCATCAGTGAACTACCGTACGAGCAGTACTTC.

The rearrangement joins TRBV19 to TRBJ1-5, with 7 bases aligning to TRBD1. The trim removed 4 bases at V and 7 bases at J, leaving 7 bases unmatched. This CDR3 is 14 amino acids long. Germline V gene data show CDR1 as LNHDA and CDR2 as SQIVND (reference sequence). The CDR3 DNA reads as TGTGCCAGTAGTACGGACAGGATCGGACAGCCCCAGCATTTT. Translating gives CASSTDRIGQPQHF.

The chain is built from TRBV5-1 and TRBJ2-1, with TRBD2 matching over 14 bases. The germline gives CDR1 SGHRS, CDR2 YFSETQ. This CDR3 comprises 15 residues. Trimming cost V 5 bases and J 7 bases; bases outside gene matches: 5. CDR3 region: CASRGGTSGSNEQFF. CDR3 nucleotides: TGCGCCAGCAGAGGAGGGACTAGCGGGAGTAATGAGCAGTTCTTC.

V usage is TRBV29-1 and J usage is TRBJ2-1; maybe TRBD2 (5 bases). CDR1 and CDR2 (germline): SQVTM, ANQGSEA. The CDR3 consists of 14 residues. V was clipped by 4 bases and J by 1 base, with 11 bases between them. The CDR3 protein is CSVGRSGSYNEQFF. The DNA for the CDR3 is TGCAGCGTTGGCCGTTCGGGGTCCTACAATGAGCAGTTCTTC.

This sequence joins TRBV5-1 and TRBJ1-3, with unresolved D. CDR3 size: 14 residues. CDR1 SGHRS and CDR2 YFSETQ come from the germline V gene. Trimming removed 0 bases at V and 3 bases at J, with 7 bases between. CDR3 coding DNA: TGCGCCAGCAGCTTGGAGGCAGGTGGAAACACCATATATTTT. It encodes CASSLEAGGNTIYF.